The sequence of this T cell receptor beta chain was determined in a study of blood T cells in healthy people across ages. The CDR3 loop spans 14 amino acids. V was trimmed by 6 bases and J by 4 bases, leaving 15 bases between them. Germline assignment: CDR1 MNHEY and CDR2 SVGAGI. A second PCR, run for about 7 to 11 cycles, used a sample-barcoded 5' primer plus a J-beta primer mix. MiXCR was run by TCRdb on the 5' RACE reads, yielding one entry per CDR3 protein. This sample has more than 750,000 distinct CDR3 sequences, with 29% found just once. Each sample used at least 6.5 million PBMCs. This clonotype has at least ten counts. The sample was also reused in another study, on T cells of mothers and their children.

The specimen sequenced was blood. This chain connects TRBV6-5 to TRBJ1-2; unclear D gene. The TCR was taken from a woman between 35 and 50 years old in good health. CDR3 residues: CASRQPLGSYGYTF. Here the CDR3 DNA reads TGTGCCAGCAGGCAGCCACTCGGTAGCTATGGCTACACCTTC.